Listed below are T cell receptor beta chains from one sample, sequenced in a study of cytomegalovirus exposure and HLA in healthy donors. Assay used: immunoSEQ multiplex PCR; TCRdb lists only in-frame clones, some missing. The data contain 200,000 to 250,000 clones, roughly four fifths of them singletons. Sequences were obtained from PBMCs. All receptors come from a woman aged 55-69 years in good health and CMV-seropositive. Both conserved end residues are part of each CDR3. The order of the fields is J gene, D gene, clone size, V gene, CDR3 protein, CDR3 DNA. The D gene is left open where the match is weak. Some rows have no size entry. The others give once, few or many, or a class for an expanded clone.

j_call: TRBJ1-1
d_call: -
clone_size: -
v_call: TRBV6-1
cdr3_aa: CARRQVNTEAFF
cdr3_nt: TGTGCCAGACGACAGGTGAACACTGAAGCTTTCTTT

j_call: TRBJ2-7
d_call: -
clone_size: -
v_call: TRBV7-9
cdr3_aa: CASSLAAFSYEQYF
cdr3_nt: TGTGCCAGCAGCTTAGCGGCCTTCTCCTACGAGCAGTACTTC

j_call: TRBJ2-2
d_call: TRBD2
clone_size: -
v_call: TRBV7-9
cdr3_aa: CASSSRLAGEKTGELFF
cdr3_nt: TGTGCCAGCAGCTCCCGACTAGCGGGAGAAAAAACCGGGGAGCTGTTTTTT

j_call: TRBJ2-1
d_call: TRBD1
clone_size: -
v_call: TRBV29-1
cdr3_aa: CSVEDWEGQGANEQFF
cdr3_nt: TGCAGCGTTGAAGATTGGGAGGGACAGGGGGCGAATGAGCAGTTCTTC

j_call: TRBJ2-7
d_call: TRBD2
clone_size: -
v_call: TRBV11-2
cdr3_aa: CASSSLAGVIEQYF
cdr3_nt: TGTGCCAGCAGCTCACTAGCGGGAGTGATCGAGCAGTACTTC

j_call: TRBJ1-1
d_call: TRBD1
clone_size: -
v_call: TRBV11-1
cdr3_aa: CASSTRDRRRGTEAFF
cdr3_nt: TGTGCCAGCAGCACCCGGGACAGGCGCCGCGGCACTGAAGCTTTCTTT

j_call: TRBJ1-1
d_call: -
clone_size: -
v_call: TRBV7-9
cdr3_aa: CASSLTRDTEAFF
cdr3_nt: TGTGCCAGCAGCCTGACCAGGGACACTGAAGCTTTCTTT

j_call: TRBJ1-1
d_call: TRBD1
clone_size: -
v_call: TRBV28
cdr3_aa: CASSFLPGQGPEAFF
cdr3_nt: TGTGCCAGCAGTTTTCTACCGGGACAGGGACCTGAAGCTTTCTTT

j_call: TRBJ2-2
d_call: -
clone_size: -
v_call: TRBV5-1
cdr3_aa: CASSFTGTTGELFF
cdr3_nt: TGCGCCAGCAGCTTTACAGGGACCACCGGGGAGCTGTTTTTT

j_call: TRBJ1-2
d_call: -
clone_size: -
v_call: TRBV7-2
cdr3_aa: CASMGSIWYGYTF
cdr3_nt: TGTGCCAGCATGGGCAGTATATGGTATGGCTACACCTTC

j_call: TRBJ1-4
d_call: TRBD1
clone_size: -
v_call: TRBV7-9
cdr3_aa: CSSSQAGTGNEKLFF
cdr3_nt: TGTTCCAGCAGCCAAGCCGGGACAGGGAATGAAAAACTGTTTTTT

j_call: TRBJ2-4
d_call: -
clone_size: -
v_call: TRBV6-1
cdr3_aa: CASSAEETKFKNIQYF
cdr3_nt: TGTGCCAGCAGTGCTGAGGAGACCAAGTTCAAAAACATTCAGTACTTC

j_call: TRBJ1-4
d_call: TRBD1
clone_size: -
v_call: TRBV5-6
cdr3_aa: CASSLGDSPMELFF
cdr3_nt: TGTGCCAGCAGCTTAGGGGACAGCCCCATGGAACTGTTTTTT

j_call: TRBJ2-3
d_call: TRBD2
clone_size: -
v_call: TRBV30
cdr3_aa: CAWQTSGALTDTQYF
cdr3_nt: TGTGCCTGGCAGACTAGCGGGGCTCTCACAGATACGCAGTATTTT

j_call: TRBJ2-6
d_call: TRBD1
clone_size: -
v_call: TRBV19
cdr3_aa: CASSPRTGAYSGANVLTF
cdr3_nt: TGTGCCAGTAGTCCCCGGACAGGGGCTTACTCTGGGGCCAACGTCCTGACTTTC

j_call: TRBJ2-2
d_call: -
clone_size: -
v_call: TRBV4-1
cdr3_aa: CASSPVGGASTGELFF
cdr3_nt: TGCGCCAGCAGCCCTGTCGGGGGAGCGTCGACCGGGGAGCTGTTTTTT

j_call: TRBJ1-2
d_call: -
clone_size: -
v_call: TRBV28
cdr3_aa: CASSLSRGFSGYTF
cdr3_nt: TGTGCCAGCAGTTTATCCAGGGGTTTTAGTGGCTACACCTTC

j_call: TRBJ2-7
d_call: TRBD2
clone_size: -
v_call: TRBV5-1
cdr3_aa: CASRPSGSHYEQYF
cdr3_nt: TGCGCCAGCAGACCTAGCGGGAGTCACTACGAGCAGTACTTC

j_call: TRBJ2-5
d_call: -
clone_size: -
v_call: TRBV11-2
cdr3_aa: CASGAGVSRYQETQYF
cdr3_nt: TGTGCCAGCGGGGCAGGGGTGTCCCGGTACCAAGAGACCCAGTACTTC

j_call: TRBJ2-4
d_call: TRBD2
clone_size: -
v_call: TRBV2
cdr3_aa: CASKPGGGAKNIQYF
cdr3_nt: TGTGCCAGCAAACCGGGAGGGGGGGCCAAAAACATTCAGTACTTC

j_call: TRBJ1-2
d_call: -
clone_size: once
v_call: TRBV6-1
cdr3_aa: CASSDWAAGGYTF
cdr3_nt: TGTGCCAGCAGTGATTGGGCAGCTGGTGGCTACACCTTC

j_call: TRBJ2-6
d_call: -
clone_size: -
v_call: TRBV28
cdr3_aa: CASSLPGANVLTF
cdr3_nt: TGTGCCAGCAGCCTCCCTGGGGCCAACGTCCTGACTTTC

j_call: TRBJ1-1
d_call: -
clone_size: -
v_call: TRBV4-1
cdr3_aa: CASSQEAPGWYTEAFF
cdr3_nt: TGCGCCAGCAGCCAAGAGGCCCCGGGGTGGTACACTGAAGCTTTCTTT

j_call: TRBJ2-7
d_call: -
clone_size: -
v_call: TRBV7-2
cdr3_aa: CASSLAPAYEQYF
cdr3_nt: TGTGCCAGCAGCTTAGCGCCAGCCTACGAGCAGTACTTC

j_call: TRBJ1-3
d_call: -
clone_size: once
v_call: TRBV7-9
cdr3_aa: CASSFEAAKTGNTIYF
cdr3_nt: TGTGCCAGCAGCTTTGAAGCGGCGAAGACTGGAAACACCATATATTTT

j_call: TRBJ2-1
d_call: -
clone_size: -
v_call: TRBV9
cdr3_aa: CASSARVDLNEQFF
cdr3_nt: TGTGCCAGCAGCGCGAGGGTAGATTTAAATGAGCAGTTCTTC

j_call: TRBJ1-5
d_call: TRBD1
clone_size: -
v_call: TRBV7-8
cdr3_aa: CASSPLTGIANQPQHF
cdr3_nt: TGTGCCAGCAGCCCACTGACAGGGATAGCCAATCAGCCCCAGCATTTT

j_call: TRBJ1-2
d_call: TRBD1
clone_size: -
v_call: TRBV4-1
cdr3_aa: CASSQDRVGRGLRGYTF
cdr3_nt: TGCGCCAGCAGCCAAGATCGGGTAGGCAGGGGGCTACGAGGCTACACCTTC

j_call: TRBJ2-1
d_call: TRBD2
clone_size: -
v_call: TRBV19
cdr3_aa: CASSLSGGYNEQFF
cdr3_nt: TGTGCCAGTAGCTTATCGGGGGGGTACAATGAGCAGTTCTTC

j_call: TRBJ2-7
d_call: -
clone_size: -
v_call: TRBV4-2
cdr3_aa: CASSNKLDSYEQYF
cdr3_nt: TGTGCCAGCAGCAATAAACTAGACTCCTACGAGCAGTACTTC

j_call: TRBJ2-7
d_call: -
clone_size: -
v_call: TRBV7-2
cdr3_aa: CASSLAGNYEQYF
cdr3_nt: TGTGCCAGCAGCTTGGCAGGTAACTACGAGCAGTACTTC

j_call: TRBJ2-1
d_call: TRBD2
clone_size: -
v_call: TRBV4-1
cdr3_aa: CASSRGLAGENEQFF
cdr3_nt: TGCGCCAGCAGCCGGGGACTAGCGGGAGAGAATGAGCAGTTCTTC

j_call: TRBJ2-7
d_call: TRBD1
clone_size: once
v_call: TRBV27
cdr3_aa: CASSPRTGPYEQYF
cdr3_nt: TGTGCCAGCAGTCCCCGGACAGGGCCCTACGAGCAGTACTTC

j_call: TRBJ2-1
d_call: -
clone_size: -
v_call: TRBV5-4
cdr3_aa: CASSSGYNEQFF
cdr3_nt: TGTGCCAGCAGTAGCGGTTACAATGAGCAGTTCTTC

j_call: TRBJ1-1
d_call: -
clone_size: few
v_call: TRBV28
cdr3_aa: CASSPWAQGNTEAFF
cdr3_nt: TGTGCCAGCAGTCCATGGGCCCAGGGAAACACTGAAGCTTTCTTT

j_call: TRBJ2-7
d_call: -
clone_size: -
v_call: TRBV5-1
cdr3_aa: CASSLGSSVYEQYF
cdr3_nt: TGCGCCAGCAGCTTGGGGTCCTCGGTCTACGAGCAGTACTTC

j_call: TRBJ2-7
d_call: -
clone_size: -
v_call: TRBV5-1
cdr3_aa: CASSLGGDSSYEQYF
cdr3_nt: TGCGCCAGCAGCTTGGGGGGGGATTCTAGCTACGAGCAGTACTTC

j_call: TRBJ2-5
d_call: -
clone_size: -
v_call: TRBV9
cdr3_aa: CASSARAGQQETQYF
cdr3_nt: TGTGCCAGCAGCGCAAGAGCAGGTCAACAAGAGACCCAGTACTTC

j_call: TRBJ1-2
d_call: TRBD1
clone_size: -
v_call: TRBV7-2
cdr3_aa: CASSSRDRGLYGYTF
cdr3_nt: TGTGCCAGCAGCTCCCGGGACAGGGGTCTCTATGGCTACACCTTC

j_call: TRBJ1-2
d_call: TRBD1
clone_size: once
v_call: TRBV19
cdr3_aa: CASSAADRINYGYTF
cdr3_nt: TGTGCCAGTAGTGCTGCGGACAGGATCAACTATGGCTACACCTTC

j_call: TRBJ2-1
d_call: TRBD2
clone_size: -
v_call: TRBV14
cdr3_aa: CASSQVGGSPYNEQFF
cdr3_nt: TGTGCCAGCAGCCAAGTCGGCGGGAGTCCCTACAATGAGCAGTTCTTC

j_call: TRBJ2-1
d_call: TRBD2
clone_size: -
v_call: TRBV5-1
cdr3_aa: CASSLRLAGGPNEQFF
cdr3_nt: TGCGCCAGCAGCTTGAGGCTAGCGGGAGGGCCCAATGAGCAGTTCTTC

j_call: TRBJ2-3
d_call: -
clone_size: -
v_call: TRBV14
cdr3_aa: CASSTLPDTQYF
cdr3_nt: TGTGCCAGCAGTACTCTCCCAGATACGCAGTATTTT